The entry that follows covers one TCR beta chain sequence. Per germline, CDR1 LGHNA and CDR2 YSLEER. The V segment lost 1 base and the J segment 0 bases; nucleotides outside the gene matches: 11. The CDR3 length is 20 residues. The source of the sample is a study of Ad26.COV2.S vaccination and SARS-CoV-2 variants. Study in general: Administration of Ad26.COV2.S was intramuscular, either once or twice 56 days apart.

The treatment denotes: around 19 received Ad26.COV2.S at low or high dose, single or two shots; roughly five received placebo; per-sample allocation not given. Following the first vaccine or placebo injection, samples were taken on day 63. TCRdb keeps only in-frame clones here, not all; method: immunoSEQ multiplex PCR. The repertoire holds roughly 450,000 clones, with over 75% as singletons. The source of this sequence is a person between 18 and 60 years old who received the Ad26.COV2.S COVID-19 vaccine or a placebo. The rearrangement joins TRBV4-3 to TRBJ2-1; 11 bases agree with TRBD1. The sample was peripheral blood, taken in a trial of Ad26.COV2.S vaccine versus placebo. The CDR3 spells CASSQGTGQGALTSYNEQFF. For the CDR3, the DNA is TGCGCCAGCAGCCAAGGTACCGGACAGGGGGCCCTTACCTCCTACAATGAGCAGTTCTTC.